The 30 T cell receptor beta chains given below trace back to one sample, sequenced in a study of HIV-infected patients and healthy controls. No cell fractionation was done, so the repertoire covers all unsorted peripheral blood T cells. Reverse transcription used around 540 ng RNA and constant-region primers for alpha and beta. Separate chain-specific third strand synthesis with multiplexing indices produced the alpha and beta libraries. TCRdb used MiXCR to reprocess the 5' RACE reads, holding one entry per CDR3 protein. This table holds some 7,600 distinct CDR3 sequences, 9% to 10% found once. Sequencing was performed on blood, taken before antiretroviral therapy. These receptors all come from an adult with HIV infection.

This clonotype was recorded at least ten times. This chain connects TRBV2 to TRBJ1-1; TRBD1 matches at 9 bases. J was trimmed by 0 bases and V by 6 bases; bases with no gene match: 2. The CDR3 length is 14 residues. Germline-derived CDR1 and CDR2 are SNHLY and FYNNEI. CDR3: CASRGDRVNTEAFF. The DNA of the CDR3 is TGTGCCAGCAGGGGGGACAGGGTGAACACTGAAGCTTTCTTT.

This clonotype was observed many times. J is TRBJ1-1 and V is TRBV2; D may be TRBD1 (6 bases). The CDR3 is 14 residues long. Germline V lookup: CDR1 SNHLY, CDR2 FYNNEI. The V gene lost 5 bases and the J gene lost 7 bases, with 17 bases spanning the gap. CDR3 DNA: TGTGCCAGCAGTTCCCGAACAGGGCGTGGTGAAGCTTTCTTT. Residues: CASSSRTGRGEAFF.

This clonotype was detected ten times or more. The V and J genes are TRBV4-1 and TRBJ1-1; D perhaps matches TRBD1 (5 bases). Germline assignment: CDR1 MGHRA and CDR2 YSYEKL. CDR3 size: 13 residues. V lost 0 bases and J lost 3, with 5 bases in between. The CDR3 DNA is TGCGCCAGCAGCCAAGACAGGGACACTGAAGCTTTCTTT. Protein: CASSQDRDTEAFF.

The sample holds a few counts of this clonotype. J is TRBJ2-4 and V is TRBV18, with D unresolved. CDR3 length: 16 residues. Germline-derived CDR1 and CDR2 are KGHSH and LQKENI. Trimming removed 2 bases at V and 0 bases at J, with 11 bases between. The CDR3 DNA reads TGTGCCAGCTCACCAGCCCTAGGATTAGCCAAAAACATTCAGTACTTC. It encodes CASSPALGLAKNIQYF.

This clonotype has at least ten counts. The chain links TRBV11-2 to TRBJ2-5; weak D call: TRBD1 (6 bases). V lost 5 bases to trimming and J lost 2 bases, with 12 bases between them. Germline assignment: CDR1 SGHAT and CDR2 FQNNGV. The CDR3 covers 14 residues. CDR3 loop: CASSQQGIQETQYF. In DNA, the CDR3 is TGTGCCAGCAGCCAACAGGGCATACAAGAGACCCAGTACTTC.

In its sample, this clonotype is medium-sized (0.01 to 0.1%). The rearrangement uses TRBV5-1 and TRBJ2-6; possibly TRBD1 for D (6 bases). Germline CDR1 and CDR2: SGHRS and YFSETQ. The CDR3 runs to 18 residues. The V and J ends lost 5 bases and 1 base respectively, with 19 bases between them. The CDR3 DNA is TGCGCCAGCAGGTGGGACACGAGTTCCTTTTCTGGGGCCAACGTCCTGACTTTC. Residues: CASRWDTSSFSGANVLTF.

This clonotype occurred many times. This chain connects TRBV20-1 to TRBJ2-7; 9 nucleotides line up with TRBD1. Germline assignment: CDR1 DFQATT and CDR2 SNEGSKA (reference sequence). V lost 2 bases to trimming and J lost 5 bases; unmatched junction nucleotides: 10. The CDR3 spans 15 residues. The CDR3 loop is CSARPGGTGFHEQYF. The DNA of the CDR3 is TGCAGTGCTAGACCTGGGGGGACAGGGTTCCACGAGCAGTACTTC.

By sample fraction, this clonotype is medium-sized (0.01 to 0.1%). V usage is TRBV4-3 and J usage is TRBJ2-7, with D uncertain. This CDR3 has 14 residues. Germline CDR1 reads LGHNA; CDR2 reads YSLEER. Deletions cut 1 base from V and 6 bases from J, with 13 bases between. The chain's CDR3 is CASSQALLSGEQYF. CDR3 DNA: TGCGCCAGCAGCCAAGCCCTTCTCTCGGGCGAGCAGTACTTC.

This clonotype showed up many times. This chain connects TRBV7-7 to TRBJ2-5; D perhaps matches TRBD2 (6 bases). Germline assignment: CDR1 SSHAT and CDR2 FNYEAQ (reference sequence). The CDR3 consists of 15 residues. The V end lost 7 bases, the J end lost 5 bases, and 20 bases lay between the germline ends. CDR3 protein: CASTPYQAGTETQYF. CDR3 nucleotide sequence: TGTGCCAGCACCCCGTACCAGGCGGGGACGGAGACCCAGTACTTC.

By proportion, this clonotype is medium-sized. The chain links TRBV6-1 to TRBJ2-2; unclear D gene. The CDR3 contains 13 residues. Germline loops: CDR1 MNHNS, CDR2 SASEGT. Trimming removed 2 bases from V and 3 bases from J, with 4 bases in between. The CDR3 DNA follows: TGTGCCAGCAGTGAACGGGACACCGGGGAGCTGTTTTTT. Protein product: CASSERDTGELFF.

This clonotype was counted between two and nine times. The genes are TRBV20-1 and TRBJ1-5; D ambiguous. Germline V gene data show CDR1 as DFQATT and CDR2 as SNEGSKA (reference sequence). The ends were cut back, 7 bases at V and 3 bases at J, with 10 bases in the middle. The CDR3 has 12 amino acids. CDR3 nucleotides: TGCAGTGTTCGGGCCTTCAATCAGCCCCAGCATTTT. It codes for CSVRAFNQPQHF.

This clonotype was found many times. The chain employs TRBV7-9 and TRBJ2-5; 7 bases agree with TRBD2. Trimming removed 7 bases from V and 4 bases from J; junction bases left unmatched: 12. Germline V lookup: CDR1 SEHNR, CDR2 FQNEAQ (reference sequence). CDR3 length: 15 amino acids. In DNA, the CDR3 is TGTGCCAGCATCCCCACGGGAGGCCCTGGAGAGACCCAGTACTTC. Translation: CASIPTGGPGETQYF.

This clonotype came up many times. The gene calls are TRBV19 and TRBJ2-7, with unresolved D. The CDR3 length is 13 residues. The germline V and J ends were trimmed by 4 bases and 3 bases, with 10 bases remaining between them. CDR1 and CDR2 (germline): LNHDA, SQIVND (reference sequence). CDR3 in DNA: TGTGCCAGTAGTAAAGGCAGGATCTACGAGCAGTACTTC. This translates into CASSKGRIYEQYF.

This clonotype was detected many times. This chain uses TRBV30 with TRBJ2-2; D perhaps matches TRBD1 (6 bases). V lost 4 bases to trimming and J lost 1 base, with 7 bases between them. This CDR3 has 13 residues. Germline V gives CDR1 GTSNPN, CDR2 SVGIG (reference sequence). DNA for the CDR3: TGTGCCTGGACGACAGGGAACACCGGGGAGCTGTTTTTT. It is translated as CAWTTGNTGELFF. The full variable domain, in which reference TRBV30 and TRBJ2-2 provide the parts outside the CDR3, is SQTIHQWPATLVQPVGSPLSLECTVEGTSNPNLYWYRQAAGRGLQLLFYSVGIGQISSEVPQNLSASRPQDRQFILSSKKLLLSDSGFYLCAWTTGNTGELFFGEGSRLTVL.

V gene TRBV27 combines with J gene TRBJ2-3; 9 bases map to TRBD2. The ends lost 6 bases at V and 7 bases at J; junction bases unmatched: 14. This CDR3 has 16 residues. The germline V gene encodes CDR1 MNHEY and CDR2 SMNVEV (reference sequence). In DNA, the CDR3 is TGTGCCAGCAGCCCCCAGGGGCGGGGGGGCCGTTATACGCAGTATTTT. Translation gives CASSPQGRGGRYTQYF.

The table lists this clonotype with many counts. CDR3 in amino acids: CASSSNRDLDYGYTF. CDR3 in DNA: TGTGCCAGCAGTTCCAACAGGGACTTGGACTATGGCTACACCTTC. The J gene is TRBJ1-2, the V gene TRBV6-5; a possible D gene is TRBD1 (6 bases). Trimming cost V 4 bases and J 3 bases, with 15 bases left between them. CDR1 and CDR2 (germline): MNHEY, SVGAGI. The CDR3 runs to 15 residues.

This clonotype was counted many times. The rearrangement uses TRBV7-8 and TRBJ2-3; possible D gene TRBD2, 5 bases. This CDR3 region has 15 residues. V lost 5 bases to trimming and J lost 4 bases, with 16 bases between them. CDR1 is SGHVS, CDR2 FQNEAQ, per germline. This CDR3 reads CASSIASRRADTQYF. The DNA for the CDR3 is TGTGCCAGCAGCATCGCTAGCAGACGGGCAGATACGCAGTATTTT. Full variable domain (outside the CDR3, taken from reference TRBV7-8 and TRBJ2-3): GAGVSQSPRYKVAKRGQDVALRCDPISGHVSLFWYQQALGQGPEFLTYFQNEAQLDKSGLPSDRFFAERPEGSVSTLKIQRTQQEDSAVYLCASSIASRRADTQYFGPGTRLTVL.

This clonotype came up many times. This chain uses TRBV20-1 with TRBJ2-3; TRBD2 is a possible D gene (5 bases). Germline V CDR1 and CDR2: DFQATT, SNEGSKA (reference sequence). The CDR3 extends over 15 amino acids. Deletions cut 1 base from V and 2 bases from J, with 13 bases between. The CDR3 loop is CSARGTSTHTDTQYF. The CDR3 region has the DNA TGCAGTGCTAGAGGGACTTCCACCCACACAGATACGCAGTATTTT.

This chain uses TRBV7-2 with TRBJ2-5, with D unresolved. V lost 2 bases and J 9 bases, leaving 10 bases between the germline ends. Germline CDR1 and CDR2: SGHTA and FQGNSA. The CDR3 is 12 amino acids. Here the CDR3 DNA reads TGTGCCAGCAGCTTACAAGAGATGGCCCAGTACTTC. This encodes CASSLQEMAQYF.

This clonotype was detected ten times or more. This rearrangement joins TRBV2 to TRBJ2-1; perhaps TRBD2 as D (6 bases). This CDR3 has 14 residues. The germline gives CDR1 SNHLY, CDR2 FYNNEI. V was shortened by 6 bases and J by 1 base, with 10 bases between the two germline ends. CDR3 nucleotide sequence: TGTGCCAGCAGGGAGGGTAGTTCCTACAATGAGCAGTTCTTC. It codes for CASREGSSYNEQFF.

The chain carries TRBV10-3 and TRBJ2-5; the match to TRBD1 covers 10 bases. CDR1 is ENHRY, CDR2 SYGVKD, per germline. V dropped 6 bases and J dropped 2; count of bases not matched to a gene: 6. The CDR3 length is 15 residues. The CDR3 region is CAIRRQGATQETQYF. CDR3 sequence (DNA): TGTGCCATCAGAAGACAGGGGGCTACACAAGAGACCCAGTACTTC.

This clonotype was picked up many times. The chain has TRBV14 and TRBJ2-3; 9 nucleotides line up with TRBD2. This CDR3 region has 17 residues. J gave up 1 base and V 4 bases, and 9 bases lay outside the gene matches. CDR1 is SGHDN and CDR2 is FVKESK in the germline V gene. The CDR3 region is CASSPKLLAGGTDTQYF. Written as DNA, the CDR3 is TGTGCCAGCAGCCCCAAGCTACTAGCGGGTGGCACAGATACGCAGTATTTT.

This clonotype was observed at least ten times. One junction end disagrees with the germline gene, perhaps due to a read error. The chain combines TRBV19 with TRBJ2-1, with D possibly matching TRBD2 (5 bases). This CDR3 has 13 amino acids. Germline assignment: CDR1 LNHDA and CDR2 SQIVND (reference sequence). The DNA for the CDR3 is TGTGCCTGTAGCGCTAGCTCCTACAATGAGCAGTTCTTC. Translating gives CACSASSYNEQFF.

The J gene is TRBJ2-1, the V gene TRBV27; 12 bases align to TRBD1. J was trimmed by 4 bases and V by 7 bases; bases with no gene match: 11. The CDR3 runs to 17 residues. CDR1 and CDR2 (germline): MNHEY, SMNVEV (reference sequence). This chain's CDR3 is CASTPGPGQGAYNEQFF. The DNA for the CDR3 is TGTGCCAGCACCCCCGGACCGGGACAGGGGGCTTACAATGAGCAGTTCTTC.

By share, this clonotype counts as medium-sized. This chain uses TRBV28 with TRBJ2-5; 10 positions match TRBD2. CDR1 is MDHEN, CDR2 SYDVKM, per germline. This CDR3 has 16 residues. Trimming cost V 6 bases and J 2 bases; bases outside gene matches: 9. In DNA form, the CDR3 reads TGTGCCAGCAGCCCCCGCGGACTAGCGGTTCAAGAGACCCAGTACTTC. Protein sequence: CASSPRGLAVQETQYF. Based on the CDR3 plus reference TRBV28 and TRBJ2-5, the full variable domain is DVKVTQSSRYLVKRTGEKVFLECVQDMDHENMFWYRQDPGLGLRLIYFSYDVKMKEKGDIPEGYSVSREKKERFSLILESASTNQTSMYLCASSPRGLAVQETQYFGPGTRLLVL.

This clonotype was observed at least ten times. The chain employs TRBV7-9 and TRBJ1-2; D not certain. Trimming cost V 7 bases and J 4 bases, with 13 bases left between them. This CDR3 contains 13 residues. The germline V gene encodes CDR1 SEHNR and CDR2 FQNEAQ (reference sequence). Here the CDR3 reads CASNPGSLYGYTF. The CDR3 DNA follows: TGTGCCAGCAACCCGGGGAGCCTCTATGGCTACACCTTC.

This clonotype counts as medium-sized. The J gene is TRBJ2-7, the V gene TRBV20-1, with D hard to call. V lost 2 bases, J lost 3 bases, and 8 bases lay in between. This CDR3 region has 12 residues. The V gene's germline CDR1 is DFQATT and CDR2 SNEGSKA (reference sequence). DNA of the CDR3: TGCAGTGCTAGACCCCCTAGCTACGAGCAGTACTTC. It specifies CSARPPSYEQYF.

The sample holds many counts of this clonotype. The genes are TRBV6-5 and TRBJ1-5; D may be TRBD1 (6 bases). The CDR3 totals 15 residues. V was clipped by 5 bases and J by 0 bases, with 11 bases between them. Per germline, CDR1 MNHEY and CDR2 SVGAGI. CDR3 region: CASSAEGVSNQPQHF. In DNA, the CDR3 is TGTGCCAGCAGTGCAGAGGGGGTTAGCAATCAGCCCCAGCATTTT.

V is TRBV6-1 and J is TRBJ1-1, with D perhaps matching TRBD1 (6 bases). From germline, CDR1 is MNHNS and CDR2 SASEGT. This CDR3 comprises 16 residues. Trimming pared 4 bases from V and 3 bases from J, leaving 18 bases between. CDR3 nucleotide sequence: TGTGCCAGCAGTGCAGCTGTGGGGGCTAGGGACACTGAAGCTTTCTTT. The encoded protein is CASSAAVGARDTEAFF.

This rearrangement joins TRBV16 to TRBJ2-7; unclear D gene. Trimming removed 3 bases at V and 7 bases at J, with 7 bases between. CDR1 is KGHSY, CDR2 FQNENV, per germline. This CDR3 region has 11 residues. CDR3 sequence reads: CASSQLLEQYF. DNA of the CDR3: TGTGCCAGCAGCCAGTTGTTGGAGCAGTACTTC.